This T cell receptor beta chain was captured by sequencing in a study of beta chain features in type 1 diabetes. Study-level information: When patients were set against healthy donors, age, gender and cell yields were similar.

This clone showed up just a few times. There are 15 residues in the CDR3. V was shortened by 2 bases and J by 4 bases, with 11 bases between the two germline ends. The germline gives CDR1 SGHTA, CDR2 FQGNSA. cDNA synthesis used the whole RNA isolate, giving expressed TCRB sequences. TCRdb keeps only in-frame clones here, not all; method: immunoSEQ multiplex PCR. The sample consists of approximately 470,000 clones, 30% of them appearing once. This sequence joins TRBV7-2 and TRBJ2-2; possible D gene TRBD2, 5 bases. The sequencing sample was made of naive CD4+ T cells from blood. The TCR sequence derives from a man aged 18-30 years in good health. The CDR3 nucleotides read TGTGCCAGCAGCTTATTTGCCGGGATCACCGGGGAGCTGTTTTTT. Residues: CASSLFAGITGELFF.